This TCR beta chain was sequenced for a study of blood T cell repertoires in COVID-19. Study-wide context: Collection of acute and convalescent COVID-19 samples took place in the United States, Italy and Spain.

V gave up 0 bases and J gave up 5 bases, with 17 bases separating them. The germline gives CDR1 SGHRS, CDR2 YFSETQ. This CDR3 has 17 amino acids. Profiling relied on immunoSEQ multiplex PCR, and the TCRdb table lists in-frame clones only, not all of them. This sample has 180,000 or so clones; 86% occur once, and the top ten carry almost 1%. The chain carries TRBV5-1 and TRBJ2-2; a weak D match, TRBD1 (6 bases). Sequenced: peripheral blood. The sequence derives from a man between 18 and 35 years old with acute or convalescent COVID-19. The CDR3 here is CASSLEKTGIRTGELFF. CDR3 DNA: TGCGCCAGCAGCTTGGAAAAAACAGGGATCAGGACCGGGGAGCTGTTTTTT. Filled out from reference TRBV5-1 and TRBJ2-2, the complete variable domain reads KAGVTQTPRYLIKTRGQQVTLSCSPISGHRSVSWYQQTPGQGLQFLFEYFSETQRNKGNFPGRFSGRQFSNSRSEMNVSTLELGDSALYLCASSLEKTGIRTGELFFGEGSRLTVL.